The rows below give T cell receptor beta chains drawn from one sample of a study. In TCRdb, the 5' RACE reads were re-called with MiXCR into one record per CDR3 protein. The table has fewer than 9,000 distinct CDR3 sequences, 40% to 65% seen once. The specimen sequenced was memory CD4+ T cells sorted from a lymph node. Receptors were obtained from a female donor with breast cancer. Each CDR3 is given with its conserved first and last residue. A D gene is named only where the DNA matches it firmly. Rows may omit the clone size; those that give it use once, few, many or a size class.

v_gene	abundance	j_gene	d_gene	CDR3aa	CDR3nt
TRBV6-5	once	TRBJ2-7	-	CASRPRSSYEQYF	TGTGCCAGCAGACCCAGAAGCTCCTACGAGCAGTACTTC
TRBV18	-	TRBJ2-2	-	CASSPPGAGELFF	TGTGCCAGCTCACCACCGGGGGCCGGGGAGCTGTTTTTT
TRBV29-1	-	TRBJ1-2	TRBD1	CSVRDRGRRGYGYTF	TGCAGCGTCCGCGACAGGGGGCGTAGAGGCTATGGCTACACCTTC
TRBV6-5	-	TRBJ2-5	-	CASRPPLGNQETQYF	TGTGCCAGCAGACCCCCCTTAGGGAACCAAGAGACCCAGTACTTC
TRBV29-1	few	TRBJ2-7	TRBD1	CSVGRGQAYEQYF	TGCAGCGTTGGGCGGGGACAGGCCTACGAGCAGTACTTC
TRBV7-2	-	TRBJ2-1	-	CASGFGQSGGEQFF	TGTGCCAGCGGCTTCGGACAATCTGGAGGTGAGCAGTTCTTC
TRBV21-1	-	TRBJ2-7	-	CAKAPSTSLVPRSSYEQYF	TGTGCCAAAGCTCCCTCGACTAGTTTAGTCCCCCGGAGTAGCTACGAGCAGTACTTC
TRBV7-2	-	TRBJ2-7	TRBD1	CASSLLGTGLNPTYEQYF	TGTGCCAGCAGCTTATTAGGGACAGGTCTAAATCCTACCTACGAGCAGTACTTC
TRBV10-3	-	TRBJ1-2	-	CAISDEQPYGYTF	TGTGCCATCAGTGACGAACAGCCATATGGCTACACCTTC
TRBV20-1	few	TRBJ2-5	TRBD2	CSAPLTRASGVPTQYF	TGCAGTGCTCCCCTCACCAGGGCTAGCGGGGTTCCGACCCAGTACTTC
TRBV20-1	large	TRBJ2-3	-	CSAAGGVILDTQYF	TGCAGTGCCGCTGGAGGAGTTATTTTAGATACGCAGTATTTT
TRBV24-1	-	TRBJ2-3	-	CATSDGTDTQYF	TGTGCCACCAGTGACGGGACGGATACGCAGTATTTT
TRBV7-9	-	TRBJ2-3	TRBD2	CASRTGTSGTDTQYF	TGTGCCAGCAGGACCGGGACTAGCGGCACAGATACGCAGTATTTT
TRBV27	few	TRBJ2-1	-	CASWTPLRDEQFF	TGTGCCAGTTGGACCCCCCTTAGGGATGAGCAGTTCTTC
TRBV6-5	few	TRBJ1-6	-	CASRAGSGFSNSPLHF	TGTGCCAGCAGAGCAGGGAGTGGTTTTAGTAATTCACCCCTCCACTTT
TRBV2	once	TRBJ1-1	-	CASSEGGREAFF	TGTGCCAGCAGCGAGGGGGGCCGAGAAGCTTTCTTT
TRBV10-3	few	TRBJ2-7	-	CAVSDDSEQYF	TGTGCCGTCAGTGATGACAGCGAGCAGTACTTC
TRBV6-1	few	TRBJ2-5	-	CASSPRQETQYF	TGTGCCAGCAGTCCCCGACAAGAGACCCAGTACTTC
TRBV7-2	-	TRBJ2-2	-	CASSLFAGPAGGELFF	TGTGCCAGCAGCTTATTTGCGGGACCCGCCGGGGGGGAGCTGTTTTTT
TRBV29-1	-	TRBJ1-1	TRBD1	CSVRVTGGTEAFF	TGCAGCGTGAGGGTTACAGGGGGCACTGAAGCTTTCTTT
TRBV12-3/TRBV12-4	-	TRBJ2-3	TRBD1	CASSSLQGATDTQYF	TGTGCCAGCAGTTCTCTACAGGGGGCTACAGATACGCAGTATTTT
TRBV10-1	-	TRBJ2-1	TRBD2	CASSKTSGRAIYNEQFF	TGTGCCAGCAGCAAGACTAGCGGGAGGGCAATATACAATGAGCAGTTCTTC
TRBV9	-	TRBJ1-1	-	CASSHTNTEAFF	TGTGCCAGCAGCCACACGAACACTGAAGCTTTCTTT
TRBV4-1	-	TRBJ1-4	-	CASSQRDQAGEKLFF	TGCGCCAGCAGCCAAAGGGACCAGGCGGGGGAAAAACTGTTTTTT
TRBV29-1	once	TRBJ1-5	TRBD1	CSAGQDNQPQHF	TGCAGCGCCGGACAGGACAATCAGCCCCAGCATTTT
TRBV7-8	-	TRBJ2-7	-	CASSLIGDEQYF	TGTGCCAGCAGCTTAATTGGGGACGAGCAGTACTTC
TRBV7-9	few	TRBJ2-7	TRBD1	CASSLSGTGGREQYF	TGTGCCAGCAGCTTAAGTGGGACAGGGGGTAGGGAGCAGTACTTC
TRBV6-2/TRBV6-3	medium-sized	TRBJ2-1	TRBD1	CASRKQGYNEQFF	TGTGCCAGCAGGAAACAGGGGTACAATGAGCAGTTCTTC
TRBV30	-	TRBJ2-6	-	CAWSVRLNSYSGANVLTF	TGTGCCTGGAGTGTACGATTGAACAGTTACTCTGGGGCCAACGTCCTGACTTTC